This T cell receptor beta chain was documented in a study of T-cell reconstitution after alpha-beta-depleted transplantation in children (dated by TCRdb to the mid-2010s). Turning to the overall study: Using TCR repertoire profiling, the study quantitatively followed how T-cell immune reconstitution unfolded in children after TCRalphabeta/CD19-depleted allogeneic hematopoietic cell transplantation. The research as a whole found: In some patients, the high TCRbeta diversity seen at day 60 was put down to recipient T cells and intrathymic progenitors that had survived conditioning. The frequencies of hyperexpanded clones fell over the following months, and after one year, T-cell counts and TCRbeta diversity were mostly attributed to newly produced T cells. Apparently early alphabetaT-cell count recovery about two months after transplant reportedly relied on only several hundred rapidly expanded clones derived from non-depleted graft cells.

Library preparation was by PCR. Sequencing took place on an Illumina HiSeq 2500. TCR library preparation used molecular barcoding, with unique molecular identifiers applied to normalize quantification of the TCRbeta repertoire. TCRdb applied fastp at Q25 and MiXCR to the public reads, then kept only in-frame beta chains. Identical CDR3 protein sequences are pooled into one entry, listed with their most common genes and DNA. The sample data list hundreds of thousands of distinct CDR3 sequences, and 13% of these were observed just once. The ten largest account for about 0.79% of the sample. There are many counts of this clonotype. Its binding antigen is unknown. Base qualities were left out, and no much larger clone turns up one base away. Looking up the germline V gene (reference sequence) yields CDR1 DFQATT and CDR2 SNEGSKA. The CDR3 runs 15 amino acids, cysteine and phenylalanine included. The CDR3 DNA has 45 bases and is translated from base 1. At the junction V is shortened by 3 bases and J by 3 bases; bases outside the gene matches: 6.

Interpreted using the paper, the treatment or condition label stands for: allogeneic hematopoietic cell transplantation with graft depleted of TCRalphabeta T cells and CD19 B cells. The transplant recipients were children given TCRalphabeta/CD19-depleted allogeneic hematopoietic cell grafts. Sequenced material: PBMCs, taken before TCRalphabeta/CD19-depleted stem cell transplant. The rearranged chain carries TRBV20-1 and TRBJ2-3, with TRBD2 matching 10 junction bases. This TCR was sampled from a girl aged 2-10 years with congenital amegakaryocytic thrombocytopenia, due to receive a stem cell transplant. Read as DNA, the sequence is TGCAGTGCTAGCGCTCTAGCGGGGGTGACAGATACGCAGTATTTT. It specifies CSASALAGVTDTQYF.